This T cell receptor beta chain was captured in a study of identifying expanded T cells in peripheral blood. Points from the study as a whole: Clone count variance between approximately two-week samples rose with total template count.

This CDR3 contains 15 residues. The V gene's germline CDR1 is SGDLS and CDR2 YYNGEE. Trimming cost V 2 bases and J 0 bases, with 12 bases left between them. Regarding this clone: Its cognate antigen is unknown.

Profiled with immunoSEQ multiplex PCR; TCRdb holds only in-frame clones, not every one. This table has around 100,000 clones, about 90% appearing once. This receptor was obtained from a person between 18 and 75 years old in good health. The V gene is TRBV9, the J gene TRBJ2-7, with D maybe TRBD2 (5 bases). Input material: blood. CDR3: CASSVGSQNSYEQYF. The CDR3, as DNA: TGTGCCAGCAGCGTGGGGAGTCAGAACTCCTACGAGCAGTACTTC.